This T cell receptor (beta chain) derives from a study of lymphopenia after photon versus proton radiotherapy. This clone occurred once. TCRdb keeps only in-frame clones here, not all; method: immunoSEQ multiplex PCR. The table lists about 50,000 clones, 92% of them singletons. V dropped 3 bases and J dropped 9 bases, with 6 bases sitting between them. The CDR3 runs to 11 residues. Germline CDR1 and CDR2: MNHEY and SVGAGI. This receptor was taken from a woman aged 40 to 50 with cholangiocarcinoma. The source material was peripheral blood, sampled from a patient treated with photon-based radiotherapy. The chain has TRBV6-5 and TRBJ2-1, with D unresolved. CDR3 in DNA: TGTGCCAGCAGTTATTTTGGTGAGCAGTTCTTC. Amino acids: CASSYFGEQFF.